This note documents a single T cell receptor beta chain sequence. Its specificity is not known. Losses at the gene ends were 6 bases for V and 3 bases for J; bases not matched to a gene: 10. Germline V gene lookup returns CDR1 SGHVS and CDR2 FQNEAQ. CDR3 length: 16 residues. This entry is derived from a study of T-cell memory formation after mild COVID-19. Turning to the study itself: Clusters of TCRs were largely donor specific.

Regarding the study as a whole: That cross-reactive memory joined was suggested by some responding clones appearing in pre-infection memory. CM and EM subsets held most contracting CD4+ clones; EMRA held CD8+ ones.

Researchers used 5'RACE with constant-segment primers to make TCR alpha and TCR beta cDNA libraries that carry sample barcodes and UMIs. Each CDR3 protein gets one entry after TCRdb re-called the 5' RACE reads with MiXCR. The repertoire holds under 150,000 distinct CDR3 sequences, with 22% as singletons. The clonotype originates from a man between 18 and 29 years old who had mild COVID-19 (a few samples of this study predate the infection). Cell type and time point are not known. Input material: PBMCs or a T cell subset sorted from them (not recorded which). This chain joins TRBV7-8 and TRBJ2-3; 9 nucleotides agree with TRBD2. CDR3 residues: CASSPVAGAQTDTQYF. The DNA for the CDR3 is TGTGCCAGCAGTCCAGTAGCGGGGGCCCAGACAGATACGCAGTATTTT. Full variable domain (outside the CDR3, taken from reference TRBV7-8 and TRBJ2-3): GAGVSQSPRYKVAKRGQDVALRCDPISGHVSLFWYQQALGQGPEFLTYFQNEAQLDKSGLPSDRFFAERPEGSVSTLKIQRTQQEDSAVYLCASSPVAGAQTDTQYFGPGTRLTVL.